Listed below are T cell receptor beta chains from one sample, sequenced in a study of T cell responses to AZD1222 COVID-19 vaccine. Sequencing used immunoSEQ multiplex PCR; TCRdb keeps in-frame clones, though not all of them. Here the sample spans tens of thousands of clones, around 91% being singletons. Sequencing was performed on peripheral blood, taken 28 days after the second AZD1222 dose. Receptor source: an adult who received the AZD1222 COVID-19 vaccine. Each CDR3 is given with its conserved first and last residue. Each record gives: clone size, D gene, J gene, V gene, CDR3 DNA, CDR3 protein. The D gene is left open where the match is weak. Expanded clones get a size class; other rows say once, few or many, or leave the size out.

NA,NA,TRBJ1-5,TRBV19,TGTGCCAGTAGTACCTTATCCCAGCCCCAGCATTTT,CASSTLSQPQHF
NA,TRBD1,TRBJ1-1,TRBV7-3,TGTGCCAGCAGCTCAGCCCAGACAGGGAAGGGTACTGAAGCTTTCTTT,CASSSAQTGKGTEAFF
NA,TRBD1,TRBJ1-4,TRBV19,TGTGCCAGTATTCCGGGACAGGGGAATGAAAAACTGTTTTTT,CASIPGQGNEKLFF
NA,NA,TRBJ1-2,TRBV9,TGTGCCAGCAGCCCCGATCCTCTCGGACAGCGAAGGGGAGGCTACACCTTC,CASSPDPLGQRRGGYTF
NA,NA,TRBJ2-1,TRBV7-8,TGTGCCAGCAGCTTTTTCGAAGACATCAATGAGCAGTTCTTC,CASSFFEDINEQFF
NA,NA,TRBJ1-1,TRBV2,TGTGCCAGCAGTGAAGAGGTAAGGACTGAAGCTTTCTTT,CASSEEVRTEAFF
once,TRBD2,TRBJ2-1,TRBV6-5,TGTGCCAGCAGGTTAGCGGGAGGGCCTGGGGAGCAGTTCTTC,CASRLAGGPGEQFF
NA,NA,TRBJ2-7,TRBV3-1/TRBV3-2,TGTGCCAGCAGCCAAGTTACCGGACTAACCTACGAGCAGTACTTC,CASSQVTGLTYEQYF
once,NA,TRBJ2-1,TRBV19,TGTGCCAGTAGAAGTGGCAGGGCAAACAATGAGCAGTTCTTC,CASRSGRANNEQFF
NA,NA,TRBJ2-1,TRBV3-1/TRBV3-2,TGTGCCAGCAGCCGAGGTATCTCCTACAATGAGCAGTTCTTC,CASSRGISYNEQFF
NA,NA,TRBJ1-4,TRBV6-5,TGTGCCAGCAGCGGGGGTGCAACTAATGAAAAACTGTTTTTT,CASSGGATNEKLFF
NA,TRBD1,TRBJ1-6,TRBV6-5,TGTGCCAGCAGTTACTCTGGGACAGGGGATTCACCCCTCCACTTT,CASSYSGTGDSPLHF